The clone carrying this T cell receptor beta chain showed up many times. Its antigen remains unknown. Unique molecular identifiers were incorporated when the TCRbeta library was constructed. MiXCR, applied by TCRdb to the PCR reads, yields one record per CDR3 protein. The sample records around 800,000 distinct CDR3 sequences, about 16% being singletons. This specimen belongs to a study of T-cell reconstitution after alpha-beta-depleted transplantation in children. The study's findings and limits: Two months or so post-transplant, alpha-beta T cells reportedly derived from several hundred expanded graft clones. In some patients, recipient T cells and intrathymic progenitors surviving conditioning explained high day-60 diversity.

The V and J ends lost 3 bases and 0 bases respectively, with 15 bases between them. CDR3 length equals 17 residues. The sequence was obtained from a male patient aged 10-17 years who had a stem cell transplant for acute lymphoblastic leukemia, so the T cells may come from the graft donor. The gene calls are TRBV12-3 or TRBV12-4 and TRBJ2-1; weak D call: TRBD1 (5 bases). The sample here was PBMCs, mostly from graft donor cells, taken 360 days after TCRalphabeta/CD19-depleted stem cell transplant. This chain's CDR3 is CASSFRDIATSYNEQFF. CDR3 nucleotide sequence: TGTGCCAGCAGTTTCAGGGATATTGCGACCTCCTACAATGAGCAGTTCTTC.